This T cell receptor (beta chain) was identified during a study of blood T cells in healthy people across ages. Whole-study context: Capture via template switching afforded approximately one barcoded beta molecule per two T cells. Study findings and constraints: Strong correlation existed between TCR beta diversity and naive T cell percentage.

Russia was home to the donors, healthy Caucasian individuals aged roughly 6 to 90. PBMCs were isolated at a quantity of at least 6 million per sample. Concerning this clonotype: What it binds is not known.

A sample-barcoded 5' primer and a J-beta primer mix were used in a second PCR of roughly 6 to 11 cycles. A single record per CDR3 protein comes from TCRdb applying MiXCR to the 5' RACE reads. The sample has 650,000 to 800,000 distinct CDR3 sequences, under 45% seen once. This receptor was obtained from a man in his sixties in good health. Material for sequencing was blood.

DNA of the CDR3: TGTGCCAGCAGACCTACGGGGACAGGGAGGACTGAAGCTTTCTTT. Translation: CASRPTGTGRTEAFF. The chain recombines TRBV6-2 or TRBV6-3 with TRBJ1-1; TRBD1 agrees at 9 bases. With 6 bases clipped from V and 5 bases from J, the junction kept 10 bases outside the gene matches. The germline CDR1 and CDR2 sequences are MNHEY and SVGEGT. The CDR3 runs 15 residues.